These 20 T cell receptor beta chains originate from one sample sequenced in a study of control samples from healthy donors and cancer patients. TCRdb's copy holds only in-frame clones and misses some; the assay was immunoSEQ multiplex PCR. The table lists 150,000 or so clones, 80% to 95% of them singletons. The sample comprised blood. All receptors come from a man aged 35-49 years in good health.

CDR3 amino acids: CASRPGQRVTGELFF. The CDR3 DNA reads as TGTGCCAGCAGACCAGGACAGCGAGTCACCGGGGAGCTGTTTTTT. This sequence joins TRBV27 and TRBJ2-2; TRBD1 is a possible D gene (6 bases). V was shortened by 6 bases and J by 4 bases, with 15 bases between the two germline ends. Germline V CDR1 and CDR2: MNHEY, SMNVEV (reference sequence). CDR3 size: 15 residues.

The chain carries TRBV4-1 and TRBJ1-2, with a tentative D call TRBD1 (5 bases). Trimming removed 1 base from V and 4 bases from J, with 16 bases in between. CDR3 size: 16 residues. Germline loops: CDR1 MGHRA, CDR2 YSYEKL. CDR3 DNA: TGCGCCAGCAGCCAAGTACCCGGGACGGGTCCCTATGGCTACACCTTC. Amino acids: CASSQVPGTGPYGYTF.

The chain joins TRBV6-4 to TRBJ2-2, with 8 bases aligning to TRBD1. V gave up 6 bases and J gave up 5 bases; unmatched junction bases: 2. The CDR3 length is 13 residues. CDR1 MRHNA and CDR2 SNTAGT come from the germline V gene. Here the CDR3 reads CASRGQDTGELFF. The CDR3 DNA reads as TGTGCCAGCAGGGGACAGGATACCGGGGAGCTGTTTTTT.

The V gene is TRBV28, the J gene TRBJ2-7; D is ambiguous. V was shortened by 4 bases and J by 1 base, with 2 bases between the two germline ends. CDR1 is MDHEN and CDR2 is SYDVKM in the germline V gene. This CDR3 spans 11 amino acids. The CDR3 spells CASSYSYEQYF. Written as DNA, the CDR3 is TGTGCCAGCAGTTATTCCTACGAGCAGTACTTC.

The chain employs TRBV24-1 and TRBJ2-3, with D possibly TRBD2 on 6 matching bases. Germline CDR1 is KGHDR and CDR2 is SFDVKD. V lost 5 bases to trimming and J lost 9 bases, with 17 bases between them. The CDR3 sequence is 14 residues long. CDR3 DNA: TGTGCCACCAGTGCCCCGGGAGTCAGTGGGACGCAGTATTTT. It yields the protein CATSAPGVSGTQYF.

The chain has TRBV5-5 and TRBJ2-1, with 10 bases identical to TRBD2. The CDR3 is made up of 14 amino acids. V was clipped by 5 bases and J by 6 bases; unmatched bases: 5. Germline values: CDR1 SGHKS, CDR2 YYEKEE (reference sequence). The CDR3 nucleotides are TGTGCCAGCAGGGGAGCGGGGGGGCCCAATGAGCAGTTCTTC. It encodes CASRGAGGPNEQFF.

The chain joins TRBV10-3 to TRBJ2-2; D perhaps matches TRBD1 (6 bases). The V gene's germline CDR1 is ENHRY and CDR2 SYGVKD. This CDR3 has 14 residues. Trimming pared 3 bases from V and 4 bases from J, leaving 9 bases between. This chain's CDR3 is CAISEDRSTGELFF. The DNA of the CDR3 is TGTGCCATCAGTGAAGACAGGTCCACCGGGGAGCTGTTTTTT.

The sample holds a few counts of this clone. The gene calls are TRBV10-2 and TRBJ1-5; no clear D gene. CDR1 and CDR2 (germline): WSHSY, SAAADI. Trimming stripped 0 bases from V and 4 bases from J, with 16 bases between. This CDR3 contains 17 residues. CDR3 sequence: CASSESREVYDNQPQHF. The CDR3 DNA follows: TGCGCCAGCAGTGAGTCGCGGGAGGTGTACGATAATCAGCCCCAGCATTTT.

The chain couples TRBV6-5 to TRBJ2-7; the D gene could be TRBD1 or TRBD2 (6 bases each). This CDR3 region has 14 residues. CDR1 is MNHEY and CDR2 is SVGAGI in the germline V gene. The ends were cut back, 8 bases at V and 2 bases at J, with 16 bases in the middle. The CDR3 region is CASLGGPRTYEQYF. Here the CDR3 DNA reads TGTGCCAGCTTGGGGGGCCCGAGGACCTACGAGCAGTACTTC.

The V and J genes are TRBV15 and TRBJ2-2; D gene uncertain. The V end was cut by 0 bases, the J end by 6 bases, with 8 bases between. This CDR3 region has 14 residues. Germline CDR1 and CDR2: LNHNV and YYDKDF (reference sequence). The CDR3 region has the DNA TGTGCCACCAGCAGAGAAGGTGGGGCCGGGGAGCTGTTTTTT. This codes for CATSREGGAGELFF.

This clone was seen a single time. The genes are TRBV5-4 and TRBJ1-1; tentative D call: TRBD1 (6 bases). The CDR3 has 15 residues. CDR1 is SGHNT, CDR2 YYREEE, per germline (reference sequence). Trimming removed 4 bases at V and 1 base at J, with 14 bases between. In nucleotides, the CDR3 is TGTGCCAGCAGCCCGGCCCCGACAGGGAACACTGAAGCTTTCTTT. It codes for CASSPAPTGNTEAFF. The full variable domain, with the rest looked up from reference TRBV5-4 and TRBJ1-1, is ETGVTQSPTHLIKTRGQQVTLRCSSQSGHNTVSWYQQALGQGPQFIFQYYREEENGRGNFPPRFSGLQFPNYSSELNVNALELDDSALYLCASSPAPTGNTEAFFGQGTRLTVV.

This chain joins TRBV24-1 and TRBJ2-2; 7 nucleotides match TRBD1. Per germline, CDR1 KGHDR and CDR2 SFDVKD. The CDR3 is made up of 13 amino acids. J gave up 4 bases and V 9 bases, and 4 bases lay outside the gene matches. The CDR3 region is CATATGATGELFF. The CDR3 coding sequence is TGTGCCACCGCAACAGGGGCCACCGGGGAGCTGTTTTTT.

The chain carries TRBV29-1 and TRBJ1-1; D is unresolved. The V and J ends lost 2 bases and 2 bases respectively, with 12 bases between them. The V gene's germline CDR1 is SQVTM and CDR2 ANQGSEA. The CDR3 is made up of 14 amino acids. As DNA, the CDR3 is TGCAGCGTTGAAAACCCGGGGATAAACACTGAAGCTTTCTTT. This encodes CSVENPGINTEAFF.

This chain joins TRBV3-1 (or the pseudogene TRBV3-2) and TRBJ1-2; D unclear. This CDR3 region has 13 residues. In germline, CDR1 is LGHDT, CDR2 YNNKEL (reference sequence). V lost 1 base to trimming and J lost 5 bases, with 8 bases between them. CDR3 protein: CASSQGTTYGYTF. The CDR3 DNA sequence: TGTGCCAGCAGCCAAGGGACGACGTATGGCTACACCTTC.

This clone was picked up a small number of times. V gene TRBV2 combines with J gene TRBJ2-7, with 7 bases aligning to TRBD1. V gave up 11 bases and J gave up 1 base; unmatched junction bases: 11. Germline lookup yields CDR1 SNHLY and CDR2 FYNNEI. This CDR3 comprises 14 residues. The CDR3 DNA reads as TGTGCCGTCGGGACAGAGGGACCTTCCTACGAGCAGTACTTC. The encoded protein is CAVGTEGPSYEQYF.

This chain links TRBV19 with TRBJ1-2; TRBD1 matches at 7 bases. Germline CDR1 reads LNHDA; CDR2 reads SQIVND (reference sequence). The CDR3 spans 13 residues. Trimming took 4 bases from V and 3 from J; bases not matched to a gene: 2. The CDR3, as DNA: TGTGCCAGTAGTAGGGACAGATACTATGGCTACACCTTC. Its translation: CASSRDRYYGYTF.

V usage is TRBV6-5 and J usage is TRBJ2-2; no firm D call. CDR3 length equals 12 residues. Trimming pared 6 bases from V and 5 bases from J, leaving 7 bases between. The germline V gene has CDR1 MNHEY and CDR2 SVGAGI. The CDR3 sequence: CASSSLTGELFF. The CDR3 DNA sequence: TGTGCCAGCAGCTCTCTAACCGGGGAGCTGTTTTTT.

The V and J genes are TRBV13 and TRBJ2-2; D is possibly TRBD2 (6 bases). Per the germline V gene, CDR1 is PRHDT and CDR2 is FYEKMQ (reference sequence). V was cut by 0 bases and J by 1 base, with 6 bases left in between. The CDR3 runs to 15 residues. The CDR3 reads CASSLGRGNTGELFF. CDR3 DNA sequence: TGTGCCAGCAGCTTAGGGCGGGGGAACACCGGGGAGCTGTTTTTT.

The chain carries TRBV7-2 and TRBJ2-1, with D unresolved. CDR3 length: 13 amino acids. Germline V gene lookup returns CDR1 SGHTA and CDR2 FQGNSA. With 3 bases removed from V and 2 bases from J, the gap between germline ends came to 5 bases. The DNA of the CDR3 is TGTGCCAGCAGCTTCGCACCCTACAATGAGCAGTTCTTC. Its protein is CASSFAPYNEQFF.

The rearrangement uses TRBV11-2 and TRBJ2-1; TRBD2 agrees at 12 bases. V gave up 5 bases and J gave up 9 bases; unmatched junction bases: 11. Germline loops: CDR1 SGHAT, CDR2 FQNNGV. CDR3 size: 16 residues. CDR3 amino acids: CASSPSSGGARFEQFF. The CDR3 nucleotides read TGTGCCAGCAGCCCCTCTAGCGGGGGGGCTCGGTTTGAGCAGTTCTTC.